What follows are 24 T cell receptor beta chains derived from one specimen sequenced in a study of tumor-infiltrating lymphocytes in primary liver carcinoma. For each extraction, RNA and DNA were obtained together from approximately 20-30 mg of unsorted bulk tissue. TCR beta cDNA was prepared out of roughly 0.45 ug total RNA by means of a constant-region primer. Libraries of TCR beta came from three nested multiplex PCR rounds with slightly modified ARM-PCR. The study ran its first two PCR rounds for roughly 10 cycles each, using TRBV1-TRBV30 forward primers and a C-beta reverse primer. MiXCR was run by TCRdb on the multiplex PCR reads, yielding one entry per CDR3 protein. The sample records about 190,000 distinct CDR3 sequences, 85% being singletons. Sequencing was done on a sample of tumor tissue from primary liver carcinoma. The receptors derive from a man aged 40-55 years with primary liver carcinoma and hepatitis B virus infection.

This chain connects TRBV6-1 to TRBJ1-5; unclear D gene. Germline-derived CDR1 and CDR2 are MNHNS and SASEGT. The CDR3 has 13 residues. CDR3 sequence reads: CVSSEAKGQPQHF. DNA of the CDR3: TGTGTTAGCAGTGAAGCGAAGGGCCAGCCCCAGCATTTT.

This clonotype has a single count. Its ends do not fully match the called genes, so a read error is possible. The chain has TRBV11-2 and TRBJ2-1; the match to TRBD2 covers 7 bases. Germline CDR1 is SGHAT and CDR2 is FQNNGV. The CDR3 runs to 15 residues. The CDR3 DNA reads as TGTACCAACAGCTTTAGCGGGCCACTCGACAATGAGCAATTCTTC. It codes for CTNSFSGPLDNEQFF.

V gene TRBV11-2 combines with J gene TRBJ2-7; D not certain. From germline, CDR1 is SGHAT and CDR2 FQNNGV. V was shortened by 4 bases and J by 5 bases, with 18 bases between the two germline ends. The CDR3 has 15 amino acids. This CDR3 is CASSYGRLYAHEQYF. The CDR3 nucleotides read TGTGCCAGCAGCTACGGACGGCTTTACGCACACGAGCAGTACTTC.

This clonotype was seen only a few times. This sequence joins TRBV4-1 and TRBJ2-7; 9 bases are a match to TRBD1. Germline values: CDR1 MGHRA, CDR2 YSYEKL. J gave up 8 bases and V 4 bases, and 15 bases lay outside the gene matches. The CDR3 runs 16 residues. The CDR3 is CASSPRDRASLYKQYF. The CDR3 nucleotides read TGCGCCAGCAGCCCACGGGACAGGGCTAGTTTGTATAAGCAGTACTTC.

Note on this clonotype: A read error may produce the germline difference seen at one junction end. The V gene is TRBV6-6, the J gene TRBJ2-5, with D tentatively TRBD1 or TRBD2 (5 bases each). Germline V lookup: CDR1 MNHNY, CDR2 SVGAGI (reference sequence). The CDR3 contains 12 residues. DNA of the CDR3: TGTGCCAATGGGACGGTACAAGAGACCCAATACTTC. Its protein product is CANGTVQETQYF.

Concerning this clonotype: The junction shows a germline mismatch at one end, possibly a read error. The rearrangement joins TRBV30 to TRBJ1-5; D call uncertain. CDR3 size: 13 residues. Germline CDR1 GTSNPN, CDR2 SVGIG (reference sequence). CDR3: CAWIYGENPPQHF. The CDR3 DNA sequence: TGTGCCTGGATTTATGGGGAAAATCCGCCCCAGCATTTT.

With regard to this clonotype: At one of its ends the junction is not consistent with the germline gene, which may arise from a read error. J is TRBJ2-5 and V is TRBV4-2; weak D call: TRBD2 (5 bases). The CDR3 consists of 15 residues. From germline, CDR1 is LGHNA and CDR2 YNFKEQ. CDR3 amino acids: CATSQDLGSVEAQYF. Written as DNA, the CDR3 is TGTGCCACCAGCCAAGACCTGGGATCGGTGGAGGCCCAGTACTTC.

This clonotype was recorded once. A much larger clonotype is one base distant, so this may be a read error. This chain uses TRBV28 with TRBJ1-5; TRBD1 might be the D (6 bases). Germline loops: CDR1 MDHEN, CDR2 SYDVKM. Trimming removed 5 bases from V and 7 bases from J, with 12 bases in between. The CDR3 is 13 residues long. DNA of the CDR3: TGTGCCAGCAGTGGTGACAGGAGGCAGCCCCAGCATTTT. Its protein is CASSGDRRQPQHF.

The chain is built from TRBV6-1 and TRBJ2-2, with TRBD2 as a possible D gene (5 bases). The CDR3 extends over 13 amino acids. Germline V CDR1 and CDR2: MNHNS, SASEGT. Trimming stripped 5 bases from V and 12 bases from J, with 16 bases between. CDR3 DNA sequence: TGTGCCAGCAGTCGGGTTTTCACGGGGAAGCTGTTTTTT. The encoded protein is CASSRVFTGKLFF.

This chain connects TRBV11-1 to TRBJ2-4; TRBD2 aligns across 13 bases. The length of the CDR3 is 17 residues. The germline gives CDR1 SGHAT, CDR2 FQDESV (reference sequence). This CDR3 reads CARSISGTSGTKNIQYF. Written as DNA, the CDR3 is TGTGCTAGGAGCATTTCCGGGACTAGCGGGACCAAAAACATTCAGTACTTC.

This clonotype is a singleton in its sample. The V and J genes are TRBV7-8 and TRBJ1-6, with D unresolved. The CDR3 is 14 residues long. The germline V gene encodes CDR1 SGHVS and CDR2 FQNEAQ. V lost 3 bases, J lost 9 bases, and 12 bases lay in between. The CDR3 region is CASSFTVYGSPLHF. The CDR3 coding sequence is TGTGCCAGCAGCTTCACAGTATATGGTTCACCCCTCCACTTT.

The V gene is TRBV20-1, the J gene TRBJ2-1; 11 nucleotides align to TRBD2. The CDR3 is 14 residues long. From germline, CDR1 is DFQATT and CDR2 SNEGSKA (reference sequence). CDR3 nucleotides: TGCAGCGCAAGACTAGCGGGAAACCTTGATGAGCAGTTCTTC. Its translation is CSARLAGNLDEQFF.

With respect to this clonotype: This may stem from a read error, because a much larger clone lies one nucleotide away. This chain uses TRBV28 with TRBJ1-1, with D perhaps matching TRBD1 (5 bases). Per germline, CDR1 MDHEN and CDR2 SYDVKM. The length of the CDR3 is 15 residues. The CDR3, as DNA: TGTGCCAGCAGTGGGGCCGGGACGGGGAACACTGAAGTTTTCTTT. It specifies CASSGAGTGNTEVFF.

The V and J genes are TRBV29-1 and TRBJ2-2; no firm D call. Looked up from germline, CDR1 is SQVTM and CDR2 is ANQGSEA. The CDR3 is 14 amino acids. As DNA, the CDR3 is TGCATCGTCCTGGGTCCTGGACCCACCGGGGAGCTGTTTTTT. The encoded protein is CIVLGPGPTGELFF.

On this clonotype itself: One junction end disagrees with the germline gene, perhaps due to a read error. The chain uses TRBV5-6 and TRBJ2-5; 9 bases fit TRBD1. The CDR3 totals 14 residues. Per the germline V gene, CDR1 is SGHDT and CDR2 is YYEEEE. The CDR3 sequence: CDSSTGQGQETQYF. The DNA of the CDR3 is TGTGACAGCAGCACAGGACAGGGGCAAGAGACGCAGTACTTC.

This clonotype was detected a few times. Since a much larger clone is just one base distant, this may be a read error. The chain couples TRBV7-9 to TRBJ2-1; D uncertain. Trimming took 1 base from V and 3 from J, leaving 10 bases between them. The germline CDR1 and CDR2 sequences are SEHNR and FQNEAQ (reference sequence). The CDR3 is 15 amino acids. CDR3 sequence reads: CASSLGQWDYNEQFF. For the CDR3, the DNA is TGTGCCAGCAGCTTAGGGCAGTGGGACTACAATGAGCAGTTCTTC. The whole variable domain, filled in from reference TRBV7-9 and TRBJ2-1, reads DTGVSQNPRHKITKRGQNVTFRCDPISEHNRLYWYRQTLGQGPEFLTYFQNEAQLEKSRLLSDRFSAERPKGSFSTLEIQRTEQGDSAMYLCASSLGQWDYNEQFFGPGTRLTVL.

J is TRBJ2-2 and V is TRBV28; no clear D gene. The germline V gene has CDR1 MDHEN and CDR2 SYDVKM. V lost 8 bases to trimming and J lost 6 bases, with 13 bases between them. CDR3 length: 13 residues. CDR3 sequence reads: CASEKVGSGELFF. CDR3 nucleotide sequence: TGTGCCAGCGAGAAAGTGGGATCCGGGGAGCTGTTTTTT.

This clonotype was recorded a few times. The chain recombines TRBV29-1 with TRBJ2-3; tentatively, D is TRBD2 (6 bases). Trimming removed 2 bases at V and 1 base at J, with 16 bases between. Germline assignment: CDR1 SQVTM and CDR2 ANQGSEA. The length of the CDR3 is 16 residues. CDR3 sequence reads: CSVENRGDRGTDTQYF. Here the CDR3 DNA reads TGCAGCGTTGAAAATCGCGGGGACCGGGGCACAGATACGCAGTATTTT.

The CDR3 protein is CASTLDRVVETQYF. The CDR3 DNA reads as TGTGCCAGCACACTGGACAGGGTGGTAGAGACCCAGTACTTC. The chain combines TRBV28 with TRBJ2-5; TRBD1 matches 8 bases. V dropped 7 bases and J dropped 4; count of bases not matched to a gene: 8. The CDR3 runs to 14 residues. Germline lookup yields CDR1 MDHEN and CDR2 SYDVKM.

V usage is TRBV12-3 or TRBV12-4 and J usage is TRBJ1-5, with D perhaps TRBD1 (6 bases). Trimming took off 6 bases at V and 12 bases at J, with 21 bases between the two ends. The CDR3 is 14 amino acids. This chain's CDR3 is CASSLAGGNQRQHF. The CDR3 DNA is TGTGCCAGCAGCCTCGCGGGGGGCAATCAACGCCAGCATTTT.

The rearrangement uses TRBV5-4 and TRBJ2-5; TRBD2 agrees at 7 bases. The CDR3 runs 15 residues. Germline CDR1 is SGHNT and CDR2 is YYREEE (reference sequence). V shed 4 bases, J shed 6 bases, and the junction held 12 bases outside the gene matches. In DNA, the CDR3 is TGTGCCAGCAGCCTTTCCGGGACTAACTTTAAGACCCAGTACTTC. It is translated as CASSLSGTNFKTQYF.

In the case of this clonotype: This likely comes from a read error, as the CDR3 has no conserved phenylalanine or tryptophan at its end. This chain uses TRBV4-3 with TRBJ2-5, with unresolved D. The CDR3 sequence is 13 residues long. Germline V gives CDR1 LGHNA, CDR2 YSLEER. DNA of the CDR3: TGCACCAGCAGCCAGAATCCCAAAGAGACCCAGTACCTC. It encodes CTSSQNPKETQYL.

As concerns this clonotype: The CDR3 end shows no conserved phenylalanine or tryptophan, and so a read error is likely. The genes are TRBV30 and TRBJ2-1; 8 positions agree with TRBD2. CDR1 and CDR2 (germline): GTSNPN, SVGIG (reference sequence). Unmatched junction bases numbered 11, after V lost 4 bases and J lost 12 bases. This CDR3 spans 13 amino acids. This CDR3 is CAWTSGGKYGQFS. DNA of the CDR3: TGTGCCTGGACGTCGGGAGGGAAGTATGGGCAGTTCTCC.

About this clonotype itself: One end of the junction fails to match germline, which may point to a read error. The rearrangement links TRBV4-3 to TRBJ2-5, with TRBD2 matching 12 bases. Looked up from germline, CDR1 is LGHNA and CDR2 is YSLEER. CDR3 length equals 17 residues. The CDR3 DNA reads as TGCGCCAGCAGCCAAACGGCTAGCGGGAGGGCCCTGGAGACCCAATACTTC. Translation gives CASSQTASGRALETQYF.